The present TCR beta chain was sequenced within a study of cytomegalovirus exposure and HLA in healthy donors. Study results and caveats: More than 150 TCR beta chains were listed as cytomegalovirus-associated.

The table came from immunoSEQ multiplex PCR; TCRdb's copy has only in-frame clones and leaves some out. This repertoire shows about 140,000 clones, around four fifths found once; its top ten account for 1.4% to 1.5%. With respect to this clone: The antigen remains undetermined.

The origin of this receptor is a woman younger than 45 in good health and CMV-seronegative. Sequencing input: PBMCs.

The CDR3 DNA is TGTGCCAGCAGCGAACAGGGGAGGACACCCCTCCACTTT. Translated: CASSEQGRTPLHF. The J gene is TRBJ1-6, the V gene TRBV7-2; 7 bases fit TRBD1. The CDR3 consists of 13 residues. The V gene end was trimmed by 5 bases and the J gene end by 11 bases; junction bases not matched to a gene: 6. Germline loops: CDR1 SGHTA, CDR2 FQGNSA.